Each of the 4 T cell receptor beta chains below was sequenced from the same sample in a study of T cell changes during pregnancy in multiple sclerosis. Profiled with immunoSEQ multiplex PCR; TCRdb holds only in-frame clones, not every one. The data contain about 86,000 clones, approximately 90% of them singletons. The specimen comprised peripheral blood, sampled in the first trimester of pregnancy. These receptors all come from a female donor in good health, enrolled as a control in a pregnancy study.

The genes are TRBV29-1 and TRBJ1-1; the D is unclear. V gave up 5 bases and J gave up 2 bases, with 12 bases separating them. Germline CDR1 reads SQVTM; CDR2 reads ANQGSEA. The CDR3 runs 13 residues. This CDR3 reads CSVSRVLNTEAFF. CDR3 coding DNA: TGCAGCGTTTCGAGGGTCCTCAACACTGAAGCTTTCTTT.

This clone has only a few counts. V and J are TRBV2 and TRBJ1-5, with 7 bases aligning to TRBD1. The germline CDR1 and CDR2 sequences are SNHLY and FYNNEI. V lost 5 bases to trimming and J lost 5 bases; unmatched junction nucleotides: 6. CDR3 length: 14 residues. CDR3 coding DNA: TGTGCCAGCAGTCCCGGACAGGCGGATCAGCCCCAGCATTTT. This encodes CASSPGQADQPQHF. Together with reference TRBV2 and TRBJ1-5, the CDR3 gives the full variable domain: EPEVTQTPSHQVTQMGQEVILRCVPISNHLYFYWYRQILGQKVEFLVSFYNNEISEKSEIFDDQFSVERPDGSNFTLKIRSTKLEDSAMYFCASSPGQADQPQHFGDGTRLSIL.

V and J are TRBV10-3 and TRBJ1-5; 7 bases are a match to TRBD1. The CDR3 totals 13 residues. Germline V gene sequence: CDR1 ENHRY, CDR2 SYGVKD. The trim removed 6 bases at V and 7 bases at J, leaving 6 bases unmatched. The DNA of the CDR3 is TGTGCCATCAGCGACAGGGTCGGGCAGCCCCAGCATTTT. Translating gives CAISDRVGQPQHF.

This clone occurred once. The rearrangement uses TRBV7-3 and TRBJ2-7; perhaps TRBD1 as D (7 bases). The CDR3 totals 15 residues. With 4 bases removed from V and 6 bases from J, the gap between germline ends came to 19 bases. CDR1 and CDR2 (germline): SGHTA, FQGTGA. CDR3 protein: CASSSTRAGGSEQYF. CDR3 coding DNA: TGTGCCAGCAGCTCCACCCGGGCAGGGGGGAGCGAGCAGTACTTC.